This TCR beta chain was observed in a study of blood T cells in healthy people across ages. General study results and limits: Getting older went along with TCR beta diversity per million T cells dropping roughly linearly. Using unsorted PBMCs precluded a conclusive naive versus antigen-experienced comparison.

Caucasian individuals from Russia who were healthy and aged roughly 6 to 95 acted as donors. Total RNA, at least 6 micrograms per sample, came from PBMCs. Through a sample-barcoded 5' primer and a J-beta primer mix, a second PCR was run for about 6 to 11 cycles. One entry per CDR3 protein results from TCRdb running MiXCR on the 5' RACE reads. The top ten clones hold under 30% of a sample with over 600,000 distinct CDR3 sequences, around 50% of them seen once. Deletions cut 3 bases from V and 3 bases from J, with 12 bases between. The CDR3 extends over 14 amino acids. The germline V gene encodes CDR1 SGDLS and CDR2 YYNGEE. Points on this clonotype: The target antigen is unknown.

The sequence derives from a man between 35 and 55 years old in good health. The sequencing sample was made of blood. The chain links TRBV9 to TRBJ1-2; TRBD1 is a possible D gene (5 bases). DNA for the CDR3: TGTGCCAGCAGCGGGGCTCGAGGGGACTATGGCTACACCTTC. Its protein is CASSGARGDYGYTF.